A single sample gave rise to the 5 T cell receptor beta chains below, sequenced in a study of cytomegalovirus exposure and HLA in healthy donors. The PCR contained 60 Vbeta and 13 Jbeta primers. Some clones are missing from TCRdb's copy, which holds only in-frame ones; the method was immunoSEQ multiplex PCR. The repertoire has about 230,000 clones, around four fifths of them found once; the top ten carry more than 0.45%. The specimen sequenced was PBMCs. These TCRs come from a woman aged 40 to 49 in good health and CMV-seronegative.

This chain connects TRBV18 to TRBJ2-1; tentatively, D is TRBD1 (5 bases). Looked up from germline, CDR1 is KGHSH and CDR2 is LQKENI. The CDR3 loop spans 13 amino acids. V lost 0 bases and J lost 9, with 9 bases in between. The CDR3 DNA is TGTGCCAGCTCACCACCCGGTAGGGGTGAGCAGTTCTTC. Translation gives CASSPPGRGEQFF.

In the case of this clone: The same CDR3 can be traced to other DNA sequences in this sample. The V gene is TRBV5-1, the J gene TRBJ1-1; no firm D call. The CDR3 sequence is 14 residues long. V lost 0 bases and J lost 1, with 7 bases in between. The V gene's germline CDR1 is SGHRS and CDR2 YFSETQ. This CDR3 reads CASSLGASNTEAFF. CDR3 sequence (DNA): TGCGCCAGCAGCTTGGGGGCCTCGAACACTGAAGCTTTCTTT.

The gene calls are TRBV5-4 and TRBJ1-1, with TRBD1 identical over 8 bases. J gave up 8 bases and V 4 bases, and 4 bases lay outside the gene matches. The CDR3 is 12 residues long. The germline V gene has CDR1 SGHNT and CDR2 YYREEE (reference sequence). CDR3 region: CASSLDRVEAFF. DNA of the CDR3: TGTGCCAGCAGCCTGGACAGGGTGGAAGCTTTCTTT.

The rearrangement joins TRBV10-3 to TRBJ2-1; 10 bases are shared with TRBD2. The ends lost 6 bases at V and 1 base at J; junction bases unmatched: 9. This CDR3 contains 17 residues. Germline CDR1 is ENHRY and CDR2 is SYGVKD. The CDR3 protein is CAISPSGGAISYNEQFF. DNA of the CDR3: TGTGCCATCAGCCCAAGCGGGGGGGCGATATCCTACAATGAGCAGTTCTTC.

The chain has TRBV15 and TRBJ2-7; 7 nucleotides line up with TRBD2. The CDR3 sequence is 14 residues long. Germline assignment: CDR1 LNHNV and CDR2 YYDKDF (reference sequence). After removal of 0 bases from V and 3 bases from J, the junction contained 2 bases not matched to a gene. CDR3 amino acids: CATSREGGGYEQYF. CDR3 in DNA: TGTGCCACCAGCAGAGAAGGCGGGGGCTACGAGCAGTACTTC. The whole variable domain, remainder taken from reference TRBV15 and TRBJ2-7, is DAMVIQNPRYQVTQFGKPVTLSCSQTLNHNVMYWYQQKSSQAPKLLFHYYDKDFNNEADTPDNFQSRRPNTSFCFLDIRSPGLGDTAMYLCATSREGGGYEQYFGPGTRLTVT.